This TCR beta chain stems from a study of cytomegalovirus exposure and HLA in healthy donors. The PCR contained 60 Vbeta and 13 Jbeta primers. Generated by immunoSEQ multiplex PCR, the TCRdb table keeps only in-frame clones and is missing some. This repertoire shows 90,000 to 130,000 clones, about 70% found once; its top ten account for roughly 10%. The CDR3 covers 14 residues. CDR1 and CDR2 (germline): SGHTA, FQGNSA. Trimming left V 5 bases short and J 3 bases short, with 11 bases between. Sequenced input: PBMCs. This chain joins TRBV7-2 and TRBJ2-1, with D maybe TRBD2 (6 bases). This clonotype was obtained from a man between 25 and 39 years old in good health and CMV-seropositive. CDR3 residues: CASSRGGVYNEQFF. CDR3 nucleotides: TGTGCCAGCAGCCGAGGCGGGGTCTACAATGAGCAGTTCTTC.